This T cell receptor beta chain derives from a study of T cell responses to AZD1222 COVID-19 vaccine. Study background: Pooled together were second doses at about 4 or about 12 weeks. Findings of the study overall: Females made up more of the donors, who were largely white British, and clonal diversity may have come out too low. The peak T cell response came first, and repertoires were sampled only after it. The study reported that nearly half of spike-specific TCRs target unmutated variant regions.

Trimming took 4 bases from V and 2 from J; bases not matched to a gene: 2. This CDR3 contains 13 residues. CDR1 is SGHNT, CDR2 YYREEE, per germline (reference sequence). With regard to this clone: As yet, its antigen is unknown.

Profiled with immunoSEQ multiplex PCR; TCRdb holds only in-frame clones, not every one. Here the sample spans approximately 130,000 clones, roughly 93% being singletons. The chain joins TRBV5-4 to TRBJ2-5, with TRBD1 matching 7 bases. The receptor comes from an adult in good health. The starting material was peripheral blood, obtained on day 0 of AZD1222 vaccination. CDR3 in amino acids: CASSTDRQETQYF. CDR3 bases: TGTGCCAGCAGCACGGACAGGCAAGAGACCCAGTACTTC. Full variable domain (missing parts from reference TRBV5-4 and TRBJ2-5): ETGVTQSPTHLIKTRGQQVTLRCSSQSGHNTVSWYQQALGQGPQFIFQYYREEENGRGNFPPRFSGLQFPNYSSELNVNALELDDSALYLCASSTDRQETQYFGPGTRLLVL.